The rows below give T cell receptor beta chains drawn from one sample of a study of long-term antiretroviral therapy in people with HIV. TCRdb's copy holds only in-frame clones and misses some; the assay was immunoSEQ multiplex PCR. Here the sample spans under 20,000 clones, about 94% being singletons. The starting material was unsorted PBMCs, obtained roughly 6.8 years after starting antiretroviral therapy. The receptors shown here come from a woman aged 50 to 65 with HIV. Both conserved end residues are part of each CDR3. The order of the fields is V gene, J gene, CDR3 protein.

V gene: TRBV28; J gene: TRBJ1-2; CDR3 protein: CASSLYRDRVWNGYTF
V gene: TRBV6-6; J gene: TRBJ2-7; CDR3 protein: CASIPEGGTGREQYF
V gene: TRBV28; J gene: TRBJ1-1; CDR3 protein: CASKLPGAPEAFF
V gene: TRBV7-9; J gene: TRBJ1-1; CDR3 protein: CASSFATGGRTEAFF
V gene: TRBV2; J gene: TRBJ2-7; CDR3 protein: CASSESLAKSYEQYF
V gene: TRBV5-1; J gene: TRBJ1-4; CDR3 protein: CASSLATTNEKLFF
V gene: TRBV5-1; J gene: TRBJ1-1; CDR3 protein: CASSLVGDMNTEAFF
V gene: TRBV28; J gene: TRBJ1-2; CDR3 protein: CASSSLGQINYGYTF
V gene: TRBV6-5; J gene: TRBJ1-2; CDR3 protein: CASSEEDSIYGYTF
V gene: TRBV4-1; J gene: TRBJ2-7; CDR3 protein: CASSPRQGTLVYEQYF
V gene: TRBV20-1; J gene: TRBJ2-4; CDR3 protein: CSARDTYIQYF
V gene: TRBV5-4; J gene: TRBJ1-3; CDR3 protein: CASSPDWNGNTIYF
V gene: TRBV10-3; J gene: TRBJ2-7; CDR3 protein: CAIRTDHYEQYF
V gene: TRBV28; J gene: TRBJ2-5; CDR3 protein: CASSLGTEETQYF
V gene: TRBV28; J gene: TRBJ1-2; CDR3 protein: CASRAWGREEDYGYTF
V gene: TRBV6-5; J gene: TRBJ2-7; CDR3 protein: CASSYSSGSSYEQYF
V gene: TRBV14; J gene: TRBJ2-4; CDR3 protein: CASSQEAGRQYF